A single T cell receptor (beta chain) is shown here with its context. Its specificity is not known. The sample originates from a study of cytomegalovirus exposure and HLA in healthy donors. General study results and limits: Upon later analysis, TCR association rates were observed to vary by HLA locus, being highest for DRB1 and lowest for HLA-C. In a later analysis, TCR beta V- and J-gene trimming showed a link to a missense DCLRE1C variant.

Germline V CDR1 and CDR2: MGHRA, YSYEKL. The V end lost 0 bases, the J end lost 1 base, and 13 bases lay between the germline ends. This CDR3 has 17 residues. Each of the donors was a healthy bone marrow donor. Both 60 Vbeta primers and 13 Jbeta primers went into the PCR. The repertoire was sequenced with immunoSEQ multiplex PCR; TCRdb's copy has only in-frame clones and lacks some. The data hold under 200,000 clones, with 60% to 80% observed a single time. The chain joins TRBV4-1 to TRBJ1-5; D not resolved. Sequencing was done on a sample of PBMCs. The TCR was taken from a man aged 60 to 75 in good health and CMV-seronegative. This CDR3 reads CASSQDAQRTSNQPQHF. DNA of the CDR3: TGCGCCAGCAGCCAAGATGCGCAACGTACCAGCAATCAGCCCCAGCATTTT.